This T cell receptor (beta chain) was obtained from a study of T-cell reconstitution after alpha-beta-depleted transplantation in children. Whole-study results and caveats: Reportedly, only several hundred clones from non-depleted graft cells drove alpha-beta T-cell counts at about two months. Newly produced T cells mostly accounted for T-cell counts and diversity one year post-transplant.

The TCRbeta library incorporated unique molecular identifiers. MiXCR, run by TCRdb on the PCR reads, gives a single entry per CDR3 protein. The data hold a few hundred thousand distinct CDR3 sequences, with about 9.5% observed a single time. To note about this clonotype: As yet, its antigen is unknown. A much larger clone differs by one base, so this may be a read error.

V was clipped by 6 bases and J by 1 base, with 10 bases between them. Germline V gene lookup returns CDR1 MNHEY and CDR2 SVGEGT. The CDR3 has 13 amino acids. Sequenced material: PBMCs, taken before TCRalphabeta/CD19-depleted stem cell transplant. The chain recombines TRBV6-2 or TRBV6-3 with TRBJ2-7; D remains ambiguous. The sequence was collected from a boy younger than two with acute myeloid leukemia, due to receive a stem cell transplant. The CDR3 DNA follows: TGTGCCAGCAGGACCATAGTGTCCTACGAGCAGTACTTC. This gives the protein CASRTIVSYEQYF.